The clone carrying this T cell receptor beta chain was seen only a few times. These data come from a study of tumour-infiltrating T cells in Burkitt lymphoma. Turning to the study itself: The Burkitt lymphoma cohort spanned all epidemiological subtypes. Survival, overall and progression-free, tracked with productive clonality.

CDR3 length: 14 residues. Trimming removed 3 bases at V and 7 bases at J, with 16 bases between. Per the germline V gene, CDR1 is SGHRS and CDR2 is YFSETQ. This table comes from immunoSEQ multiplex PCR, and its TCRdb copy is limited to in-frame clones, with some not included. Of over 1,000 clones listed, more than 15% are singletons. This TCR came from a human donor with Burkitt lymphoma. The sample was tumor tissue. The rearrangement links TRBV5-1 to TRBJ1-1, with D maybe TRBD1 (6 bases). DNA for the CDR3: TGCGCCAGCAGCTCGGAATCGCAGGGGTTTGAAGCTTTCTTT. It codes for CASSSESQGFEAFF.